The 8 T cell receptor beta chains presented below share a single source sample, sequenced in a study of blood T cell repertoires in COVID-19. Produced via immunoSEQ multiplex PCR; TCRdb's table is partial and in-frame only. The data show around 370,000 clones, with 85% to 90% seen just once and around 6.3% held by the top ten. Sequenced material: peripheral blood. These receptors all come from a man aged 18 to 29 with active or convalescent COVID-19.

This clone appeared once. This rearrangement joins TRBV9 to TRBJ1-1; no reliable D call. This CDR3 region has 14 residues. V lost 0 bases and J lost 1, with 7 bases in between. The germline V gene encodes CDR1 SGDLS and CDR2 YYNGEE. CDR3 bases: TGTGCCAGCAGCGTAGTGAGCCAGAACACTGAAGCTTTCTTT. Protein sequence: CASSVVSQNTEAFF.

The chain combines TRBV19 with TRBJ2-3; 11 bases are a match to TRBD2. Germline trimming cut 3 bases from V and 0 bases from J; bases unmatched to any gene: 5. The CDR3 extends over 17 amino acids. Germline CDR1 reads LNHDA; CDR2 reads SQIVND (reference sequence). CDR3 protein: CASSISGRATSTDTQYF. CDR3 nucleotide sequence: TGTGCCAGTAGTATTAGCGGGAGGGCAACCAGCACAGATACGCAGTATTTT.

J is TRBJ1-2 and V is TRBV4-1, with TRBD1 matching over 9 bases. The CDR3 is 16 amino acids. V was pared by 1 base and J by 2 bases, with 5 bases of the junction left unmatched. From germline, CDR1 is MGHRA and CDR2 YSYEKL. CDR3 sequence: CASSQAVGQGNYGYTF. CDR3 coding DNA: TGCGCCAGCAGCCAAGCCGTCGGACAGGGGAACTATGGCTACACCTTC.

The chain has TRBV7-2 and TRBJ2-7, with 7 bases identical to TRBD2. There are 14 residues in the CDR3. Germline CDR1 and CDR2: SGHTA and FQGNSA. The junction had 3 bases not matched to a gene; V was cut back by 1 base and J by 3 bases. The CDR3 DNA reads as TGTGCCAGCAGCTTAGTCGGGGGGAACTACGAGCAGTACTTC. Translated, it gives CASSLVGGNYEQYF.

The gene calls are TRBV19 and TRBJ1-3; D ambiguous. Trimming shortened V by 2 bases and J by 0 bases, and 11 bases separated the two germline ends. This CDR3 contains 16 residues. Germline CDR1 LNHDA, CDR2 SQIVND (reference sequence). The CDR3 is CASSILGTSSGNTIYF. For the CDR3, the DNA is TGTGCCAGTAGTATATTAGGCACTAGCTCTGGAAACACCATATATTTT. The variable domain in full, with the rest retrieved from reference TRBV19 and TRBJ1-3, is DGGITQSPKYLFRKEGQNVTLSCEQNLNHDAMYWYRQDPGQGLRLIYYSQIVNDFQKGDIAEGYSVSREKKESFPLTVTSAQKNPTAFYLCASSILGTSSGNTIYFGEGSWLTVV.

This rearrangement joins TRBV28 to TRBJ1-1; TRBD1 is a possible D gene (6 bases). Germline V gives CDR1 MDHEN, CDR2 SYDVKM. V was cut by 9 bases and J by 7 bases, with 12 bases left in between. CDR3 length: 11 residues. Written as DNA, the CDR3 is TGTGCCAGTTCGACAGGCTTTGAAGCTTTCTTT. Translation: CASSTGFEAFF.

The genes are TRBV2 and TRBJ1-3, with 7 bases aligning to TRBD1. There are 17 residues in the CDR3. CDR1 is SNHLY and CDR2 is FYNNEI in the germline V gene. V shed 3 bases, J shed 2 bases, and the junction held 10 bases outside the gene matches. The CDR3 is CASSDTSGGLAGNTIYF. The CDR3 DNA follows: TGTGCCAGCAGTGATACGTCAGGGGGTCTCGCTGGAAACACCATATATTTT.

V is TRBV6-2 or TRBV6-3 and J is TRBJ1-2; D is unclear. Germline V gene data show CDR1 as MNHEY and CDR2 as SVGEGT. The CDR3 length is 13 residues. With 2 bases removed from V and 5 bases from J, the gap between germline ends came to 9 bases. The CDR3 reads CASSYPNQYGYTF. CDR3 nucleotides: TGTGCCAGCAGTTACCCCAATCAGTATGGCTACACCTTC.